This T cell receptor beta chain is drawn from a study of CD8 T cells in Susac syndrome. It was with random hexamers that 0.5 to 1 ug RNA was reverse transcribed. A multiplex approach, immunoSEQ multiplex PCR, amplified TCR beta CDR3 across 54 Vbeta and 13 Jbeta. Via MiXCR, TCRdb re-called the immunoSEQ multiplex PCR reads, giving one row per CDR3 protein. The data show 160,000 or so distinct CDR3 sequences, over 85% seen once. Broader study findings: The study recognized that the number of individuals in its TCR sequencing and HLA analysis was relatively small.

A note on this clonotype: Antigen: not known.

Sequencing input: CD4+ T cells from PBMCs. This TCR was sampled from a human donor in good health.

The CDR3 here is CASSASIHRGGDETQYF. DNA of the CDR3: TGTGCCAGCAGCGCGTCAATTCACAGGGGAGGGGATGAGACCCAGTACTTC. The rearrangement uses TRBV13 and TRBJ2-5; D possibly uses TRBD1 or TRBD2 (7 bases each). Germline V lookup: CDR1 PRHDT, CDR2 FYEKMQ (reference sequence). Trimming took 5 bases from V and 5 from J, leaving 24 bases between them. The CDR3 totals 17 residues.